The clone carrying this T cell receptor beta chain has ten or more counts. Its antigen is currently unknown. CDR1 and CDR2 (germline): KGHDR, SFDVKD. V lost 4 bases, J lost 6 bases, and 14 bases lay in between. This CDR3 region has 14 residues. The entry originates in a study of CD8+CD57+ T cells in acquired aplastic anemia. Whoever was chosen for sequencing had shown CD8+CD57+ cell expansion by flow cytometry. CD8+CD57+ effector memory cells were additionally subjected to sequencing for 2 of 12 patients. Acquired aplastic anemia of severe grade affected all patients. Bead-enriched CD8+CD57+ cells yielded about 1.7 ug DNA on average. Whole-study results and caveats: Diversity in CD8+CD57+ cells from patients fell below that of the total CD4+ and CD8+ cell pools. This difference was described as decreased diversity. Overlap between patients and controls comprised just under 30 CD8+ CDR3 sequences.

Investigators profiled TCR beta VDJ and CDR3 from genomic DNA template. Via MiXCR, TCRdb re-called the reads, giving one row per CDR3 protein. Found here are 15,000 to 20,000 distinct CDR3 sequences, roughly two fifths of them singletons; the top ten hold 65% to 90%. The sequence came from a human donor with aplastic anemia. The sample consisted of CD8+CD57+ T cells sorted from PBMCs. Subset reported: bead-enriched CD8+CD57+ effector memory T cells from SAA patients. The chain employs TRBV24-1 and TRBJ1-2; the D gene is possibly TRBD1 (5 bases). The CDR3 loop reads CATSDPGGEHGYTF. CDR3 DNA sequence: TGTGCCACCAGTGACCCCGGAGGGGAGCATGGCTACACCTTC.